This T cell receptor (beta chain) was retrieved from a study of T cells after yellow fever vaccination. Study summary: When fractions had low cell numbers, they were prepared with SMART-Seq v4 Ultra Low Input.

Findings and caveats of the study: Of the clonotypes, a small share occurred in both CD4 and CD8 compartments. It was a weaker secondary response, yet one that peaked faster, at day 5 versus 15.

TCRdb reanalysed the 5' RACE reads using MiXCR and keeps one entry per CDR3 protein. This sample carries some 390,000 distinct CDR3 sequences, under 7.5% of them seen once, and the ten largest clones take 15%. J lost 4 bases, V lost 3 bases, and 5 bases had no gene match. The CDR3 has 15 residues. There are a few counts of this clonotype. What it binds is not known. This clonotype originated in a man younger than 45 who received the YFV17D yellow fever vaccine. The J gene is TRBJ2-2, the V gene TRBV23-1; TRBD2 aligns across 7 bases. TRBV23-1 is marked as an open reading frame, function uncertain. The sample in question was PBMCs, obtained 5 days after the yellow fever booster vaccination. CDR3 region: CASSHRGSLTGELFF. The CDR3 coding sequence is TGCGCCAGCAGTCATCGCGGGAGCCTCACCGGGGAGCTGTTTTTT.